This T cell receptor (beta chain) comes out of a study of blood T cell repertoires in COVID-19. Donors of Cohort 3 who recovered were those that had two negative PCRs, clearance, or symptom resolution. Original processing notes: Amplification of reference gene primers was used by the study to estimate nucleated cell counts. Profiled with immunoSEQ multiplex PCR; TCRdb holds only in-frame clones, not every one. The V and J calls and clone size were taken over from that table, and D and trimming were inferred from the DNA. Of a few hundred thousand clones listed, approximately 80% are singletons. Looked up from germline, CDR1 is GTSNPN and CDR2 is SVGIG (reference sequence). This CDR3 region has 14 residues. V shed 2 bases, J shed 2 bases, and the junction held 5 bases outside the gene matches.

This rearrangement joins TRBV30 to TRBJ2-5; 7 positions match TRBD2. The receptor was isolated from a woman aged 60 to 75 who had recovered from COVID-19. What was sequenced was PBMCs or T cells enriched from blood (not recorded which). As DNA, the CDR3 is TGTGCCTGGAGTAGCGGGAAAACACAAGAGACCCAGTACTTC. Protein: CAWSSGKTQETQYF.